This is a list of T cell receptor beta chains from one sample in a study of T-cell memory formation after mild COVID-19. TCRdb processed the 5' RACE reads anew with MiXCR; each CDR3 protein has one entry. The repertoire holds approximately 190,000 distinct CDR3 sequences, with approximately 16% as singletons. The sequenced material came from PBMCs or a T cell subset sorted from them (not recorded which). Receptors originate from an adult woman who had mild COVID-19 (a few samples of this study predate the infection). Cell type and time point are not known. The CDR3 runs from the conserved cysteine through the conserved F or W. The order of the fields is CDR3 DNA, CDR3 protein, D gene, J gene, V gene, clone size. The D gene is left open where the match is weak. Size tells how often a clone was seen (once, few, many) or the class of an expanded clone, and some rows leave it out.

cdr3_nt: TGTGCCAGCAGCATCTCGACAGGCAGTACCCAGTACTTC
cdr3_aa: CASSISTGSTQYF
d_call: NA
j_call: TRBJ2-5
v_call: TRBV7-9
clone_size: few

cdr3_nt: TGTGCCAGCAGCACAAGAGGGGTCTTGGCCTTC
cdr3_aa: CASSTRGVLAF
d_call: NA
j_call: TRBJ1-2
v_call: TRBV6-5
clone_size: few

cdr3_nt: TGTGCCAGCAGCCCCCGGAAGGGCGGCGAGCAGTACTTC
cdr3_aa: CASSPRKGGEQYF
d_call: NA
j_call: TRBJ2-7
v_call: TRBV11-2
clone_size: few

cdr3_nt: TGTGCCAGTACGACCGGGTCTCACGAGACCCAGTACTTC
cdr3_aa: CASTTGSHETQYF
d_call: NA
j_call: TRBJ2-5
v_call: TRBV7-2
clone_size: once

cdr3_nt: TGCAGTGCAGCACCCCTAGGACGTATAAATGAGCAGTTCTTC
cdr3_aa: CSAAPLGRINEQFF
d_call: NA
j_call: TRBJ2-1
v_call: TRBV20-1
clone_size: NA

cdr3_nt: TGTGCCAGCAGCTTGGGGGCAGGGCCTGGCTACACCTTC
cdr3_aa: CASSLGAGPGYTF
d_call: NA
j_call: TRBJ1-2
v_call: TRBV5-5
clone_size: few

cdr3_nt: TGTGCCAGCAGTTCACCCTCGAACTATGGCTACACCTTC
cdr3_aa: CASSSPSNYGYTF
d_call: NA
j_call: TRBJ1-2
v_call: TRBV12-3/TRBV12-4
clone_size: many

cdr3_nt: TGTGCCAGCAGCCAAGAGGGGGGTTTGACTGAAGCTTTCTTT
cdr3_aa: CASSQEGGLTEAFF
d_call: NA
j_call: TRBJ1-1
v_call: TRBV3-1
clone_size: few

cdr3_nt: TGTGCCAGCAGCTTAGTGGGGACGGGAAATGAAAAACTGTTTTTT
cdr3_aa: CASSLVGTGNEKLFF
d_call: NA
j_call: TRBJ1-4
v_call: TRBV7-2
clone_size: NA

cdr3_nt: TGTGCCAGCAGCCGCACCACAGGAGGTAGTCCCAAAGAGACCCAGTACTTC
cdr3_aa: CASSRTTGGSPKETQYF
d_call: NA
j_call: TRBJ2-5
v_call: TRBV6-2/TRBV6-3
clone_size: few

cdr3_nt: TGTGCCACCAGTCTATTAGGCCCGGGGACCGGGGAGCTGTTTTTT
cdr3_aa: CATSLLGPGTGELFF
d_call: NA
j_call: TRBJ2-2
v_call: TRBV24-1
clone_size: few

cdr3_nt: TGTGCCAGCAGTTTCTCCGATCTGGGTGAAGCTTTCTTT
cdr3_aa: CASSFSDLGEAFF
d_call: NA
j_call: TRBJ1-1
v_call: TRBV27
clone_size: NA

cdr3_nt: TGCGCCAGCAGCTTGGAGGGGCGTGGGAGGGCCGACGAGCAGTACTTC
cdr3_aa: CASSLEGRGRADEQYF
d_call: TRBD2
j_call: TRBJ2-7
v_call: TRBV5-1
clone_size: NA

cdr3_nt: TGTGCCAGCAGCCCCCTGGGGCCCGCTCCCGCCGGGGAGCTGTTTTTT
cdr3_aa: CASSPLGPAPAGELFF
d_call: NA
j_call: TRBJ2-2
v_call: TRBV12-3/TRBV12-4
clone_size: many

cdr3_nt: TGCAGTGCTAGTCGGGCACGGAATTCACCCCTCCACTTT
cdr3_aa: CSASRARNSPLHF
d_call: NA
j_call: TRBJ1-6
v_call: TRBV20-1
clone_size: few

cdr3_nt: TGTGCCAGCAGCTTGGATTATAATGAAAAACTGTTTTTT
cdr3_aa: CASSLDYNEKLFF
d_call: NA
j_call: TRBJ1-4
v_call: TRBV7-2
clone_size: NA

cdr3_nt: TGTGCCAGCAGCTTAGAACAGGGGCCCACTGAAGCTTTCTTT
cdr3_aa: CASSLEQGPTEAFF
d_call: TRBD1
j_call: TRBJ1-1
v_call: TRBV7-9
clone_size: few

cdr3_nt: TGTGCCAGCAGCCAGGACAGGGCCTACACCTTC
cdr3_aa: CASSQDRAYTF
d_call: TRBD1
j_call: TRBJ1-2
v_call: TRBV12-3/TRBV12-4
clone_size: few

cdr3_nt: TGTGCCAGCAGTTTACAGGCGAGGGGGACTGAAGCTTTCTTT
cdr3_aa: CASSLQARGTEAFF
d_call: NA
j_call: TRBJ1-1
v_call: TRBV12-3/TRBV12-4
clone_size: once

cdr3_nt: TGCGCCAGCAGCCTTGGACAGGGATACAATGAGCAGTTCTTC
cdr3_aa: CASSLGQGYNEQFF
d_call: TRBD1
j_call: TRBJ2-1
v_call: TRBV5-1
clone_size: many

cdr3_nt: TGTGCCAGCTCTCCGGGGACCAATCAGCCCCAGCATTTT
cdr3_aa: CASSPGTNQPQHF
d_call: NA
j_call: TRBJ1-5
v_call: TRBV18
clone_size: NA

cdr3_nt: TGTGCCAGCAGCACACGAGACAGGGAAGAGACCCAGTACTTC
cdr3_aa: CASSTRDREETQYF
d_call: NA
j_call: TRBJ2-5
v_call: TRBV21-1
clone_size: NA

cdr3_nt: TGTGCCAGCAACCCCGGGAAGGGAAACACTGAAGCTTTCTTT
cdr3_aa: CASNPGKGNTEAFF
d_call: NA
j_call: TRBJ1-1
v_call: TRBV12-3/TRBV12-4
clone_size: NA